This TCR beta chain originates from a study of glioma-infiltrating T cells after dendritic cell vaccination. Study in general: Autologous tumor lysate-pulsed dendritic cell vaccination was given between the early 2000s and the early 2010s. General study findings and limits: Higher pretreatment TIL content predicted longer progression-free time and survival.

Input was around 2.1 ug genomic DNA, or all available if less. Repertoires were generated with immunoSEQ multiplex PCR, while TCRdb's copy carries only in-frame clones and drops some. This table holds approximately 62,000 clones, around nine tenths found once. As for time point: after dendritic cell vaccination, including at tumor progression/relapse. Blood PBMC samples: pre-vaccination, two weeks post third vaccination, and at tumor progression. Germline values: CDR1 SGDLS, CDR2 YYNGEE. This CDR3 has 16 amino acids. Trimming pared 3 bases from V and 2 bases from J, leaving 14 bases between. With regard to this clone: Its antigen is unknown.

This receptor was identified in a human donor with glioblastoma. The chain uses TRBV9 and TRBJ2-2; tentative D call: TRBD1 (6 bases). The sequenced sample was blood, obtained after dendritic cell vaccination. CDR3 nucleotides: TGTGCCAGCAGCGCGGCAAACAGGGTTAACACCGGGGAGCTGTTTTTT. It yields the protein CASSAANRVNTGELFF.